The source of this T cell receptor (beta chain) is a study of cytomegalovirus exposure and HLA in healthy donors. This CDR3 comprises 16 residues. Per germline, CDR1 LGHNA and CDR2 YSLEER. V was pared by 0 bases and J by 0 bases, with 12 bases between. Vbeta (60) and Jbeta (13) primers were used in the PCR. TCRdb's copy holds only in-frame clones and misses some; the assay was immunoSEQ multiplex PCR. The sample includes about 200,000 clones. The sample was PBMCs. V usage is TRBV4-3 and J usage is TRBJ2-7, with D unresolved. The clonotype comes from a woman aged 30 to 39 in good health and CMV-seropositive. The chain's CDR3 is CASSQDEIAPSYEQYF. The CDR3 DNA reads TGCGCCAGCAGCCAAGATGAGATCGCTCCCTCCTACGAGCAGTACTTC.